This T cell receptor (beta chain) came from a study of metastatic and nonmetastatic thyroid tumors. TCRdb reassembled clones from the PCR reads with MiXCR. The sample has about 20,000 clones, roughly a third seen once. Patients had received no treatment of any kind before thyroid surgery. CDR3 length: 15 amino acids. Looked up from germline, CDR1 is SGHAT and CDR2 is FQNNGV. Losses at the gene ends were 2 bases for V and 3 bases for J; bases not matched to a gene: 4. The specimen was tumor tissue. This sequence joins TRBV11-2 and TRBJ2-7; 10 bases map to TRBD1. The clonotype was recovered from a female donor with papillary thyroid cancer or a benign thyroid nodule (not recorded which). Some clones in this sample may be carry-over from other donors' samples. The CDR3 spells CASSLMGTGDYEQYF. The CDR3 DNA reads TGTGCCAGCAGCTTAATGGGGACAGGGGACTACGAGCAGTACTTC. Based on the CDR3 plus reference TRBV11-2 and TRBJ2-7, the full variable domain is EAGVAQSPRYKIIEKRQSVAFWCNPISGHATLYWYQQILGQGPKLLIQFQNNGVVDDSQLPKDRFSAERLKGVDSTLKIQPAKLEDSAVYLCASSLMGTGDYEQYFGPGTRLTVT.